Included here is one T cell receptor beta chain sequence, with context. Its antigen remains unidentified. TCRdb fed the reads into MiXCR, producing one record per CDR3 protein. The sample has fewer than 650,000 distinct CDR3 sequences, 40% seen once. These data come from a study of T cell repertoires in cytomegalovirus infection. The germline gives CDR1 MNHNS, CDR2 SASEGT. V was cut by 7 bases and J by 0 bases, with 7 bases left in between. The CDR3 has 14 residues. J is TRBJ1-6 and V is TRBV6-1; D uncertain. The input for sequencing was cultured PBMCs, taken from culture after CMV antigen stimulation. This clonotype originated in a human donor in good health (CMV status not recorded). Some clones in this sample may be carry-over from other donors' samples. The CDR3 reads CASIPSSYNSPLHF. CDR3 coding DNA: TGTGCCAGCATCCCGAGCTCCTATAATTCACCCCTCCACTTT.